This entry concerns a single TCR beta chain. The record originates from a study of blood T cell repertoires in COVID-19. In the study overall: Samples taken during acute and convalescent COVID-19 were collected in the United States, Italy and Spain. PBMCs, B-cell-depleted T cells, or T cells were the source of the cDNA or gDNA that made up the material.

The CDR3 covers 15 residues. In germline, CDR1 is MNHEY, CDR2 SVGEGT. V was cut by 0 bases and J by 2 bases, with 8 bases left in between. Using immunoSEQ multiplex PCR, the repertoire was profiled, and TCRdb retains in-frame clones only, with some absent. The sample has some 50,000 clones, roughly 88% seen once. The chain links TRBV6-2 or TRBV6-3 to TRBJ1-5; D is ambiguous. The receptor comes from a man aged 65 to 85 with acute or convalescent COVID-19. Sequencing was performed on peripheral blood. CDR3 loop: CASSYSGRGNQPQHF. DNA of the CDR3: TGTGCCAGCAGTTACTCAGGGAGAGGCAATCAGCCCCAGCATTTT.